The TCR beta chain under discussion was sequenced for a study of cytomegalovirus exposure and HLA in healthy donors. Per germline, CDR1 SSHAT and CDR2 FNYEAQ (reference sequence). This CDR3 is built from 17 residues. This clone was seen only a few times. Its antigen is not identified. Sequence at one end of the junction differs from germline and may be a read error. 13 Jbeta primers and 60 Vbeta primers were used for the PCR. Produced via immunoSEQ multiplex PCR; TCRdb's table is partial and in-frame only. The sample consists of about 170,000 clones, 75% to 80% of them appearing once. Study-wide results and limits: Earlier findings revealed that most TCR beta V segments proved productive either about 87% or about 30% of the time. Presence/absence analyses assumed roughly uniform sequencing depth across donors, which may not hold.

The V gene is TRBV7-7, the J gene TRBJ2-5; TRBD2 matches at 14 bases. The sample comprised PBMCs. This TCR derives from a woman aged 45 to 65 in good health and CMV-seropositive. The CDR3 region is CASSSTPGLAGGETQYF. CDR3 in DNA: TGTGCTAGCAGCTCAACCCCCGGACTAGCGGGGGGAGAGACCCAGTACTTC.